Each of the 24 T cell receptor beta chains below was sequenced from the same sample in a study of T-cell memory formation after mild COVID-19. TCRdb re-called the 5' RACE reads through MiXCR, storing one row per CDR3 protein. The sample contains about 210,000 distinct CDR3 sequences, 25% to 35% of which appear only once. Sequenced material: PBMCs or a T cell subset sorted from them (not recorded which). Receptors were obtained from an adult woman who had mild COVID-19 (a few samples of this study predate the infection). Cell type and time point are not known.

The V and J genes are TRBV7-9 and TRBJ1-2, with 7 nucleotides matching TRBD1. V was clipped by 6 bases and J by 8 bases; unmatched bases: 9. The CDR3 is 13 residues long. CDR1 and CDR2 (germline): SEHNR, FQNEAQ (reference sequence). The CDR3 reads CASSPDRFLGYTF. As DNA, the CDR3 is TGTGCCAGCAGTCCGGACAGGTTCTTAGGCTACACCTTC.

This clonotype was counted between two and nine times. The rearrangement joins TRBV5-1 to TRBJ2-5, with D uncertain. The CDR3 totals 14 residues. V lost 5 bases, J lost 2 bases, and 13 bases lay in between. Looked up from germline, CDR1 is SGHRS and CDR2 is YFSETQ. CDR3 loop: CASSRSGRQETQYF. CDR3 nucleotide sequence: TGCGCCAGCAGTCGTAGTGGGCGTCAAGAGACCCAGTACTTC.

V is TRBV27 and J is TRBJ1-2, with a tentative D call TRBD1 (5 bases). The V gene's germline CDR1 is MNHEY and CDR2 SMNVEV (reference sequence). The CDR3 extends over 14 amino acids. The ends were cut back, 3 bases at V and 8 bases at J, with 16 bases in the middle. The CDR3 DNA reads TGTGCCAGCAGTTTGAGCTGGGGCGGTGCGGGCTACACCTTC. Its protein product is CASSLSWGGAGYTF.

The chain couples TRBV30 to TRBJ2-1; 8 bases are a match to TRBD1. The CDR3 extends over 15 amino acids. V shed 2 bases, J shed 9 bases, and the junction held 12 bases outside the gene matches. From germline, CDR1 is GTSNPN and CDR2 SVGIG (reference sequence). Here the CDR3 reads CAWSRTGNIRSEQFF. The CDR3 DNA reads TGTGCCTGGAGTCGGACAGGGAATATTCGGAGTGAGCAGTTCTTC.

V and J are TRBV7-9 and TRBJ2-1, with TRBD2 matching over 8 bases. The CDR3 extends over 14 amino acids. Germline CDR1 reads SEHNR; CDR2 reads FQNEAQ (reference sequence). V lost 7 bases to trimming and J lost 5 bases; unmatched junction nucleotides: 7. Here the CDR3 reads CASKALADNNEQFF. In DNA, the CDR3 is TGTGCCAGCAAAGCACTAGCGGATAACAATGAGCAGTTCTTC.

This clonotype was seen many times. The J gene is TRBJ2-5, the V gene TRBV5-6, with D perhaps matching TRBD1 (6 bases). V lost 3 bases, J lost 3 bases, and 6 bases lay in between. Germline V gives CDR1 SGHDT, CDR2 YYEEEE. CDR3 length: 12 amino acids. CDR3 residues: CASSWTEETQYF. In DNA form, the CDR3 reads TGTGCCAGCAGCTGGACAGAAGAGACCCAGTACTTC. Filled out from reference TRBV5-6 and TRBJ2-5, the complete variable domain reads DAGVTQSPTHLIKTRGQQVTLRCSPKSGHDTVSWYQQALGQGPQFIFQYYEEEERQRGNFPDRFSGHQFPNYSSELNVNALLLGDSALYLCASSWTEETQYFGPGTRLLVL.

Only a few counts were recorded for this clonotype. The J gene is TRBJ1-5, the V gene TRBV12-3 or TRBV12-4, with D maybe TRBD1 (5 bases). The CDR3 is 15 residues long. V was trimmed by 4 bases and J by 4 bases, leaving 14 bases between them. The DNA for the CDR3 is TGTGCCAGCAGTTGGGGGTCGGGGCAGAATCAGCCCCAGCATTTT. This codes for CASSWGSGQNQPQHF.

The chain recombines TRBV14 with TRBJ1-6; D gene uncertain. Trimming took 4 bases from V and 8 from J, leaving 9 bases between them. Germline assignment: CDR1 SGHDN and CDR2 FVKESK. The CDR3 sequence is 13 residues long. In DNA, the CDR3 is TGTGCCAGCAGCCTGAATGTCCATTCACCCCTCCACTTT. Translated: CASSLNVHSPLHF.

This clonotype occurred many times. V gene TRBV7-8 combines with J gene TRBJ2-7, with a tentative D call TRBD2 (5 bases). V was cut by 4 bases and J by 3 bases, with 7 bases left in between. The CDR3 contains 12 residues. The germline CDR1 and CDR2 sequences are SGHVS and FQNEAQ. CDR3 amino acids: CASSYGDYEQYF. The CDR3 DNA reads as TGTGCCAGCAGCTACGGGGACTACGAGCAGTACTTC.

V gene TRBV29-1 combines with J gene TRBJ2-7; D unclear. The CDR3 extends over 11 amino acids. Looked up from germline, CDR1 is SQVTM and CDR2 is ANQGSEA. V dropped 4 bases and J dropped 1 base, with 5 bases sitting between them. CDR3 sequence reads: CSVGSSYEQYF. The DNA of the CDR3 is TGCAGCGTTGGCAGTTCCTACGAGCAGTACTTC.

The chain carries TRBV24-1 and TRBJ1-2, with D perhaps TRBD1 (5 bases). This CDR3 region has 13 residues. Germline CDR1 and CDR2: KGHDR and SFDVKD. V gave up 5 bases and J gave up 4 bases, with 10 bases separating them. CDR3 amino acids: CATSGRGGYGYTF. Written as DNA, the CDR3 is TGTGCCACCAGTGGGAGGGGAGGCTATGGCTACACCTTC.

The V call is TRBV3-1, the J call TRBJ2-3; 15 positions agree with TRBD2. V trimming: 0 bases; J trimming: 6 bases; junction bases outside the gene matches: 1. The germline V gene encodes CDR1 LGHDT and CDR2 YNNKEL (reference sequence). The CDR3 extends over 16 amino acids. In DNA, the CDR3 is TGTGCCAGCAGCCAAGAGGGGACTAGCGGGAGGGATACGCAGTATTTT. Its translation: CASSQEGTSGRDTQYF.

V gene TRBV7-8 combines with J gene TRBJ2-7, with 10 bases that match TRBD1. CDR1 SGHVS and CDR2 FQNEAQ come from the germline V gene. The CDR3 runs 14 residues. V shed 1 base, J shed 6 bases, and the junction held 3 bases outside the gene matches. The CDR3: CASSLDGTGAEQYF. The CDR3 nucleotides read TGTGCCAGCAGCTTAGATGGGACAGGGGCCGAGCAGTACTTC.

The rearrangement links TRBV24-1 to TRBJ2-1, with D hard to call. Trimming left V 6 bases short and J 12 bases short, with 11 bases between. Germline V gene lookup returns CDR1 KGHDR and CDR2 SFDVKD. This CDR3 contains 11 residues. This chain's CDR3 is CATSIGVVQFF. CDR3 DNA sequence: TGTGCCACCAGTATTGGGGTTGTGCAGTTCTTC.

The sample holds a few counts of this clonotype. J is TRBJ2-5 and V is TRBV24-1, with 14 bases that match TRBD2. Germline CDR1 and CDR2: KGHDR and SFDVKD. The CDR3 is 17 residues long. With V trimmed by 2 bases and J by 3 bases, 4 bases remained unmatched. The CDR3 DNA reads as TGTGCCACCAGTGATTCGAGACTAGCGGGAGGGAAAGAGACCCAGTACTTC. It encodes CATSDSRLAGGKETQYF.

The chain joins TRBV12-3 or TRBV12-4 to TRBJ2-1; 14 positions match TRBD2. The trim removed 5 bases at V and 8 bases at J, leaving 8 bases unmatched. The CDR3 totals 16 residues. The CDR3 region has the DNA TGTGCCAGCAGTGCTAAGACTAGCGGGAGGGCCCATGAGCAGTTCTTC. Its translation: CASSAKTSGRAHEQFF.

Only a few counts were recorded for this clonotype. The genes are TRBV15 and TRBJ2-3; D remains ambiguous. In germline, CDR1 is LNHNV, CDR2 YYDKDF (reference sequence). Trimming removed 1 base at V and 4 bases at J, with 12 bases between. This CDR3 has 15 residues. This chain's CDR3 is CATSRAQAAADTQYF. CDR3 nucleotides: TGTGCCACCAGCAGAGCGCAGGCAGCCGCAGATACGCAGTATTTT.

This chain connects TRBV9 to TRBJ2-3; D may be TRBD2 (5 bases). The germline CDR1 and CDR2 sequences are SGDLS and YYNGEE. The CDR3 has 13 amino acids. V lost 3 bases to trimming and J lost 6 bases, with 11 bases between them. CDR3 protein: CASSGTRLDTQYF. The CDR3 DNA reads as TGTGCCAGCAGCGGGACTCGATTGGATACGCAGTATTTT.

Only a few counts were recorded for this clonotype. The gene calls are TRBV5-1 and TRBJ2-4, with TRBD1 identical over 7 bases. With 4 bases clipped from V and 2 bases from J, the junction kept 6 bases outside the gene matches. Germline values: CDR1 SGHRS, CDR2 YFSETQ. The CDR3 runs to 15 residues. CDR3 sequence: CASSPETGPKNIQYF. In DNA form, the CDR3 reads TGCGCCAGCAGCCCCGAGACAGGGCCCAAAAACATTCAGTACTTC.

This clonotype was observed a few times. The J gene is TRBJ2-5, the V gene TRBV5-6, with 9 bases aligning to TRBD2. Trimming cost V 0 bases and J 2 bases; bases outside gene matches: 8. Per germline, CDR1 SGHDT and CDR2 YYEEEE. This CDR3 contains 17 residues. CDR3 coding DNA: TGTGCCAGCAGCTTGGAGTTCACTAGCGGGCCTCAAGAGACCCAGTACTTC. This translates into CASSLEFTSGPQETQYF.

The genes are TRBV7-9 and TRBJ2-7; 9 bases are a match to TRBD1. This CDR3 region has 14 residues. Germline assignment: CDR1 SEHNR and CDR2 FQNEAQ (reference sequence). V lost 5 bases, J lost 6 bases, and 8 bases stayed unmatched. The DNA of the CDR3 is TGTGCCAGCAGCCCACAGGGGGCCTCATTCGAGCAGTACTTC. Translating it yields CASSPQGASFEQYF.

The table lists this clonotype with a few counts. V and J are TRBV23-1 and TRBJ2-7, with TRBD2 identical over 9 bases. TRBV23-1 is treated as an ORF (open reading frame) with a function not yet certain. The CDR3 is made up of 17 amino acids. Trimming took 3 bases from V and 6 from J; bases not matched to a gene: 15. In DNA, the CDR3 is TGCGCCAGCAGTCACCCGGGGGGACTAGCATTTTCATGCGAGCAGTACTTC. This sequence encodes CASSHPGGLAFSCEQYF.

CDR3 residues: CASSRISMNTEAFF. The CDR3 DNA is TGCGCCAGCAGCAGGATTTCCATGAACACTGAAGCTTTCTTT. V and J are TRBV10-2 and TRBJ1-1; D gene unclear. The CDR3 has 14 amino acids. CDR1 is WSHSY and CDR2 is SAAADI in the germline V gene. Trimming shortened V by 6 bases and J by 0 bases, and 11 bases separated the two germline ends.

This clonotype was seen a few times. The chain recombines TRBV14 with TRBJ1-1; the D is unclear. Trimming left V 3 bases short and J 1 base short, with 6 bases between. Per germline, CDR1 SGHDN and CDR2 FVKESK. CDR3 length: 13 amino acids. DNA for the CDR3: TGTGCCAGCAGCCAGGCCGGGAACACTGAAGCTTTCTTT. As protein: CASSQAGNTEAFF.